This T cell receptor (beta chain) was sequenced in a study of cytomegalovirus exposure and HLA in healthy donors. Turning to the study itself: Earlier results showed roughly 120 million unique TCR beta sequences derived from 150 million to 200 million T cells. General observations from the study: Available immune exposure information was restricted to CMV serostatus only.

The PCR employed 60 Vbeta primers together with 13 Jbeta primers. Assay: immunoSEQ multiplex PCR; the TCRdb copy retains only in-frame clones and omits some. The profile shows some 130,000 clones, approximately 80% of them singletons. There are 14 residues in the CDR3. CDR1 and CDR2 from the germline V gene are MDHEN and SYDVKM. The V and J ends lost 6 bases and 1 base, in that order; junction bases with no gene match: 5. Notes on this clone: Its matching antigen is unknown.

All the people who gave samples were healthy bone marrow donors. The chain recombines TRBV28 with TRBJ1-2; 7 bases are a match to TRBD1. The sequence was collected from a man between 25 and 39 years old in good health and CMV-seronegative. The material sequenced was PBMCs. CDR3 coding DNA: TGTGCCAGCAGCAGACAGGGAATTAACTATGGCTACACCTTC. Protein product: CASSRQGINYGYTF.